Below, one T cell receptor beta chain is given with its context. What it binds is not known. The record originates from a study of T cell responses to AZD1222 COVID-19 vaccine. Study-wide results and limits: The donor group comprised mostly white British people and more females; the analysis possibly underestimated clonal diversity.

V shed 1 base and J shed 2 bases, with 12 bases lying between them. Germline V gene sequence: CDR1 SGHVS, CDR2 FQNEAQ. This CDR3 region has 16 residues. Repertoires were generated with immunoSEQ multiplex PCR, while TCRdb's copy carries only in-frame clones and drops some. The repertoire has about 100,000 clones, 89% of them found once; the top ten carry around 19%. The input for sequencing was peripheral blood, taken on day 0 of AZD1222 vaccination. This rearrangement joins TRBV7-8 to TRBJ1-5, with TRBD1 as a possible D gene (5 bases). The source is an adult in good health. The DNA for the CDR3 is TGTGCCAGCAGCTTAGAAGGCAGGGTTGGCAATCAGCCCCAGCATTTT. Translation gives CASSLEGRVGNQPQHF.